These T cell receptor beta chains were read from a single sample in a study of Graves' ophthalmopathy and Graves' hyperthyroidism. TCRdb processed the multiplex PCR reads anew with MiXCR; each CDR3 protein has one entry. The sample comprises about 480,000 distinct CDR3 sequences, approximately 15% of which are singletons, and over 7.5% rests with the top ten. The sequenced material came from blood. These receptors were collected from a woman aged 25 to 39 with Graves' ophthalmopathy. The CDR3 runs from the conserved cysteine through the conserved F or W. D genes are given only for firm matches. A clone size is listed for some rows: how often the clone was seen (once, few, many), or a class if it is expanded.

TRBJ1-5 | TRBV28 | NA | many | TGTGCCAGCTTTGAGAGGGGTCAGCCCCAGCATTTT | CASFERGQPQHF
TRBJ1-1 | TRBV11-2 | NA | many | TGTGCCAGCAGCTCCTCTGGGCACAGGTTGTACACTGAAGCTTTCTTT | CASSSSGHRLYTEAFF
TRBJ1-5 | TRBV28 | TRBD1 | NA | TGTGCCAGCAGTTTATGGCAGGGGACAGGGAAGTATAGCAATCAGCCCCAGCATTTT | CASSLWQGTGKYSNQPQHF
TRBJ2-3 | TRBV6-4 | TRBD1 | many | TGTGCCAGCAGAAGACAGGGGTTATCTGCGGATACGCAGTATTTT | CASRRQGLSADTQYF
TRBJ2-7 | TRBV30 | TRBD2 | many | TGTGCCTGGAGCCCAGGGACTAACTACGAGCAGTACTTC | CAWSPGTNYEQYF
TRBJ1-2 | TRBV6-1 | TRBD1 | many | TGTGCCAGCAGGTCCCCCGGGACAGGGCACTATGGCTACACCTTC | CASRSPGTGHYGYTF
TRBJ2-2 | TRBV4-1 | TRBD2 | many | TGCGCCAGCAGCCACCTTAGCGGGAGAGACACCGGGGAGCTGTTTTTT | CASSHLSGRDTGELFF
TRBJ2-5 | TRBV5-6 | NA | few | TGTGCCAGCAGCTTGGCCCCAGGGACGGGGAAGACCCAGTACTTC | CASSLAPGTGKTQYF
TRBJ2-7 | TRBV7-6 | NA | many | TGTGCCAGCAGCTTAGACGACGTCGAGTACTTC | CASSLDDVEYF
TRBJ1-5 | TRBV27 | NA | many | TGTGCCAGCAGTTCCCCGGGGGTCGCGCAGCATTTT | CASSSPGVAQHF
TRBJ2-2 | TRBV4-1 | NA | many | TGCGCCAGCAGCCAAGGAACAGCCACCAGGCCCGGGGAGCTGTTTTTT | CASSQGTATRPGELFF
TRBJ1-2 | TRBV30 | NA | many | TGTGCCTCCCGTCCAAACTATGGCTACACCTTC | CASRPNYGYTF
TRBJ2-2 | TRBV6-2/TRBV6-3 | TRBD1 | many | TGTGCCAGCAGTCCGGACAGGTCGAGCGCTCCGAACACCGGGGAGCTGTTTTTT | CASSPDRSSAPNTGELFF
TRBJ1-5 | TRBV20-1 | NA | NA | TGCAGTGCTAGAGGTCAGGTAGAGGAAAATCAGCCCCAGCATTTT | CSARGQVEENQPQHF
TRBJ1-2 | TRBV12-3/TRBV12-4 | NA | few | TGTGCCAGCAGTTTTAACCCAGGGAACCCCTCTGGCTACACCTTC | CASSFNPGNPSGYTF
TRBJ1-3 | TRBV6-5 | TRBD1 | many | TGTGCCAGCAGTTACACCTCCGGGACAGAGCCCAACACCATATATTTT | CASSYTSGTEPNTIYF
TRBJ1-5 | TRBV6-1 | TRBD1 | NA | TGTGCCAGCAGCAGGACAGGGGGCGCAAATCAGCCCCAGCATTTT | CASSRTGGANQPQHF
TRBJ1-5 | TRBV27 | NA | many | TGTGCCAGCAGTTTGAGGACAAATAGCAATCAGCCCCAGCATTTT | CASSLRTNSNQPQHF
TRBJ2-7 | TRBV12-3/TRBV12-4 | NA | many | TGTGCCAGCAGTTTAACGGGACGGCACTCCTCCTACGAGCAGTACTTC | CASSLTGRHSSYEQYF
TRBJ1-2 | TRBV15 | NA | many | TGTGCCACCAGCGGAGAGACAGGCCCAAACTATGGCTACACCTTC | CATSGETGPNYGYTF
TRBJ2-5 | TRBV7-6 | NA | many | TGTGCCAGCAGCTTGGACGAAAGGCAGACCCAGTACTTC | CASSLDERQTQYF
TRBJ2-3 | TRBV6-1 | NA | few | TGTGCCAGCAGGGGGATAGATACGCAGTATTTT | CASRGIDTQYF
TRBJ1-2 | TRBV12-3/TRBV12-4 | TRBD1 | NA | TGTGCCAGCAGTGAACAGGGGAGGGATGGCTACACCTTC | CASSEQGRDGYTF
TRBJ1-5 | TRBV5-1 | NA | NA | TGCGCCAGCCAGACAGAACCCAATGAAGGGCCCCAGCATTTT | CASQTEPNEGPQHF
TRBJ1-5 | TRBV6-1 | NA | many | TGTGCCAGCAGTGTAAAGGGCTGGGATAGCAATCAGCCCCAGCATTTT | CASSVKGWDSNQPQHF
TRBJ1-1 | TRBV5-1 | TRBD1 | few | TGCGCCAGCAGCTTCCCAACAGGGGGAAACACTGAAGCTTTCTTT | CASSFPTGGNTEAFF
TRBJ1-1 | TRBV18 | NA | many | TGTGCCAGCTCACCACTCCCGATGGGGGACACTGAAGCTTTCTTT | CASSPLPMGDTEAFF
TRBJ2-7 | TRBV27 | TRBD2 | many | TGTGCCAGCAGTAGCGGGGATTCCTACGAGCAGTACTTC | CASSSGDSYEQYF
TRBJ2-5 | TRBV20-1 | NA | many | TGCAGTGCTAGAGCAGGGCGGGGCAGGTCGTTTTTGGAGACCCAGTACTTC | CSARAGRGRSFLETQYF
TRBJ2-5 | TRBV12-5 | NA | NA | TGTGCTAGTGGTCCACCAAGACCCCAGTACTTC | CASGPPRPQYF
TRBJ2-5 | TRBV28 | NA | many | TGTGCCAGCAGCTGGGGCAGCCAAGAGACCCAGTACTTC | CASSWGSQETQYF
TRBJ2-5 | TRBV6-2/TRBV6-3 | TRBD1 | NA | TGTGCCAGCAGTTACGCGCGACAGGGACGGGAAGAGACCCAGTACTTC | CASSYARQGREETQYF
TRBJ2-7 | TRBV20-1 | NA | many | TGCAGTGCCACCCCAGCGGAGAGTTACGAGCAGTACTTC | CSATPAESYEQYF
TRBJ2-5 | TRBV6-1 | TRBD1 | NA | TGTGCCTGCAGAAGGGGACAGGGGGCAGAGACCCAGTACTTC | CACRRGQGAETQYF
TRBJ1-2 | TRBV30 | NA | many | TGTGCCTGGAGTGTATCACGGGAGGATGGCTACACCTTC | CAWSVSREDGYTF
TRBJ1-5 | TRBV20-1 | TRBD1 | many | TGCAGTGCCTTAGACCGGGACAGGGGTAATCAGCCCCAGCATTTT | CSALDRDRGNQPQHF
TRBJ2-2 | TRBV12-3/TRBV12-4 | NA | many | TGTGCCAGCAGTCCTGGCGGGCCGAACACCGGGGAGCTGTTTTTT | CASSPGGPNTGELFF
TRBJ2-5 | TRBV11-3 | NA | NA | TGTGCCAGCAGCTTAGGGACGAACTACCAAGAGACCCAGTACTTC | CASSLGTNYQETQYF
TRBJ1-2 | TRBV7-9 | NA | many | TGTGCCAGCAGCCGGGACCTCTATGGCTACACCTTC | CASSRDLYGYTF
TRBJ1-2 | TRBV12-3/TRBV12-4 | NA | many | TGTGCCAGCAGTTTAGTGGTCAGGGTGAACTATGGCTACACCTTC | CASSLVVRVNYGYTF
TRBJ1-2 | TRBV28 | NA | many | TGTGCCAGCAGTTTGTCGGCCGGAAGTGTGATCGGCTACACCTTC | CASSLSAGSVIGYTF
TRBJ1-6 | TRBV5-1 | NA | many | TGCGCCAGCAGCTACGAATCCTATAATTCACCCCTCCACTTT | CASSYESYNSPLHF
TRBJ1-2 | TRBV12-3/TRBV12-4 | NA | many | TGTGCCAGCAGTTTAGGGCCGTGGGCTACAGGGAACTATGGCTACACCTTC | CASSLGPWATGNYGYTF
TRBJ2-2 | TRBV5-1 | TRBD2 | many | TGCGCCAGCAGCTTGCGGACTAGCGGGAGTCGCGGGGAGCTGTTTTTT | CASSLRTSGSRGELFF
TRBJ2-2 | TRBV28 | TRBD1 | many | TGTGCCAGCAGACGTACACCGACAGGGTCGGGGGAGCTGTTTTTT | CASRRTPTGSGELFF
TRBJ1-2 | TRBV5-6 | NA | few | TGTGCCAGCAGCTTGTACCAGAGCTATGGCTACACCTTC | CASSLYQSYGYTF
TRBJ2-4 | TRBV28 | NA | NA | TGTGCCAGCAGCCTCCCGGGGGAAAACATTCAGTACTTC | CASSLPGENIQYF
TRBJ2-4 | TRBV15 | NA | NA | TGTGCCACCGGGTGGGCAACTAAGGGAAACATTAAGTACTTC | CATGWATKGNIKYF
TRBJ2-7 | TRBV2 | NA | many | TGTGCCAGCAGGGGACCCTCCTACGAGCAGTACTTC | CASRGPSYEQYF
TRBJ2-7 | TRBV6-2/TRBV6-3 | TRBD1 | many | TGTGCCAGCAGCCTTTACCCGGACAGGACGGGCGAGCAGTACTTC | CASSLYPDRTGEQYF
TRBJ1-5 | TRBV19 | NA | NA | TGTGCCACCGGGGACCGGGATCAGCCCCAGCATTTT | CATGDRDQPQHF
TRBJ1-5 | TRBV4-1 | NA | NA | TGCGCCAGCAGCCAAGTTTCAGGAATTGGCAATCAGCCCCAGCATTTT | CASSQVSGIGNQPQHF
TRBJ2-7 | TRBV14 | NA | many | TGTGCCAGCAGCCCCCTTGACGGGTACGAGCAGTACTTC | CASSPLDGYEQYF
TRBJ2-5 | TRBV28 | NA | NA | TGTGCCAGCATCCAGGGGGACTACCAAGAGACCCAGTACTTC | CASIQGDYQETQYF